A single sample is the source of the 8 T cell receptor beta chains below, sequenced in a study of cytomegalovirus exposure and HLA in healthy donors. Vbeta (60) and Jbeta (13) primers were used in the PCR. Sequencing was performed with immunoSEQ multiplex PCR; in TCRdb, only in-frame clones are kept and a portion is missing. Its table lists around 130,000 clones. The sequencing sample was made of PBMCs. Receptors were obtained from a woman aged 55 to 70 in good health and CMV-seronegative.

The rearrangement uses TRBV6-6 and TRBJ2-5; TRBD2 might be the D (5 bases). This CDR3 contains 14 residues. The V end lost 4 bases, the J end lost 1 base, and 10 bases lay between the germline ends. The V gene's germline CDR1 is MNHNY and CDR2 SVGAGI (reference sequence). CDR3 DNA: TGTGCCAGCAGTTCGGGCGGGTCCCAAGAGACCCAGTACTTC. Translating it yields CASSSGGSQETQYF.

The chain is built from TRBV29-1 and TRBJ1-1, with 8 bases that match TRBD1. CDR1 SQVTM and CDR2 ANQGSEA come from the germline V gene. V was clipped by 3 bases and J by 3 bases; unmatched bases: 3. CDR3 size: 13 residues. The CDR3 region has the DNA TGCAGCGTTGAGGGACAGGTCGACACTGAAGCTTTCTTT. It yields the protein CSVEGQVDTEAFF.

CDR3 loop: CASSVGTGGNYEQYF. The CDR3 coding sequence is TGTGCCAGCAGCGTCGGGACAGGGGGAAACTACGAGCAGTACTTC. This sequence joins TRBV11-2 and TRBJ2-7; 11 nucleotides agree with TRBD1. V gave up 5 bases and J gave up 3 bases; unmatched junction bases: 6. The CDR3 covers 15 residues. The V gene's germline CDR1 is SGHAT and CDR2 FQNNGV.

V gene TRBV2 combines with J gene TRBJ2-1, with D perhaps TRBD2 (6 bases). CDR1 and CDR2 from the germline V gene are SNHLY and FYNNEI. The CDR3 runs to 15 residues. V lost 0 bases and J 5 bases, leaving 11 bases between the germline ends. CDR3 region: CASSEAPRTNNEQFF. In DNA, the CDR3 is TGTGCCAGCAGTGAAGCGCCCCGGACTAACAATGAGCAGTTCTTC. The full variable domain, in which reference TRBV2 and TRBJ2-1 provide the parts outside the CDR3, is EPEVTQTPSHQVTQMGQEVILRCVPISNHLYFYWYRQILGQKVEFLVSFYNNEISEKSEIFDDQFSVERPDGSNFTLKIRSTKLEDSAMYFCASSEAPRTNNEQFFGPGTRLTVL.

The J gene is TRBJ2-7, the V gene TRBV5-1, with D possibly TRBD1 on 6 matching bases. Germline V CDR1 and CDR2: SGHRS, YFSETQ. The CDR3 extends over 14 amino acids. Trimming stripped 4 bases from V and 1 base from J, with 12 bases between. CDR3 region: CASSPRQESYEQYF. The CDR3 coding sequence is TGCGCCAGCAGCCCCAGACAGGAATCCTACGAGCAGTACTTC.

This chain joins TRBV5-6 and TRBJ1-2; the D is unclear. Trimming removed 4 bases at V and 8 bases at J, with 18 bases between. Germline loops: CDR1 SGHDT, CDR2 YYEEEE. The CDR3 length is 14 residues. As DNA, the CDR3 is TGTGCCAGCAGCCCCCCGGGTACGAACGGCGGCTACACCTTC. Amino acids: CASSPPGTNGGYTF.

V usage is TRBV7-9 and J usage is TRBJ1-1, with a tentative D call TRBD1 (5 bases). V lost 1 base and J 1 base, leaving 7 bases between the germline ends. CDR1 and CDR2 from the germline V gene are SEHNR and FQNEAQ (reference sequence). CDR3 length: 14 residues. The DNA for the CDR3 is TGTGCCAGCAGCTTAGTCACAGGGAACACTGAAGCTTTCTTT. This codes for CASSLVTGNTEAFF.

V and J are TRBV7-2 and TRBJ2-2, with D tentatively TRBD2 (6 bases). The germline CDR1 and CDR2 sequences are SGHTA and FQGNSA. The CDR3 runs to 16 residues. With 5 bases removed from V and 5 bases from J, the gap between germline ends came to 18 bases. CDR3 DNA: TGTGCCAGCAGCCCCAGAGTAGCGGACCGGACCGGGGAGCTGTTTTTT. Protein product: CASSPRVADRTGELFF.